Presented here are 23 T cell receptor beta chains from one specimen sequenced in a study of blood T cell repertoires in COVID-19. Repertoires were generated with immunoSEQ multiplex PCR, while TCRdb's copy carries only in-frame clones and drops some. The sample has around 140,000 clones, around 90% seen once; the top ten hold roughly 2.5%. The sequenced sample was peripheral blood. These receptors were obtained from a human donor with COVID-19, enrolled during active disease. The donor label of this sample is uncertain.

This clone was counted a single time. The chain links TRBV18 to TRBJ2-7; D is perhaps TRBD1 (6 bases). V was cut by 4 bases and J by 3 bases, with 13 bases left in between. In germline, CDR1 is KGHSH, CDR2 LQKENI. This CDR3 is built from 14 residues. The CDR3 spells CASSLGARGYEQYF. The CDR3 DNA reads as TGTGCCAGCTCACTCGGGGCCAGGGGCTACGAGCAGTACTTC.

The V gene is TRBV19, the J gene TRBJ1-5, with D possibly matching TRBD1 (5 bases). Germline V gene sequence: CDR1 LNHDA, CDR2 SQIVND (reference sequence). This CDR3 is built from 13 residues. The germline V and J ends were trimmed by 3 bases and 4 bases, with 7 bases remaining between them. The CDR3: CASSMGQNQPQHF. The CDR3 coding sequence is TGTGCCAGTAGTATGGGGCAGAATCAGCCCCAGCATTTT.

The rearrangement joins TRBV4-1 to TRBJ2-6, with 8 bases fitting TRBD1. J was trimmed by 2 bases and V by 4 bases; bases with no gene match: 13. The V gene's germline CDR1 is MGHRA and CDR2 YSYEKL. The CDR3 sequence is 19 residues long. CDR3 nucleotide sequence: TGCGCCAGCAGCCCTCGTCCCGGACAGGGCCCGGCTGGGGCCAACGTCCTGACTTTC. It translates to CASSPRPGQGPAGANVLTF.

The chain uses TRBV27 and TRBJ1-2; D uncertain. V was clipped by 2 bases and J by 3 bases, with 16 bases between them. The CDR3 is 16 residues long. Germline CDR1 reads MNHEY; CDR2 reads SMNVEV (reference sequence). DNA for the CDR3: TGTGCCAGCAGTTTAAATGGCTTTGACTCCGACTATGGCTACACCTTC. Its protein is CASSLNGFDSDYGYTF.

J is TRBJ1-3 and V is TRBV6-6; D possibly corresponds to TRBD1 (5 bases). This CDR3 is 15 amino acids long. From germline, CDR1 is MNHNY and CDR2 SVGAGI (reference sequence). Trimming pared 0 bases from V and 4 bases from J, leaving 10 bases between. The CDR3 sequence is CASSYSQGRGNTIYF. The CDR3 bases are TGTGCCAGCAGTTACTCCCAGGGAAGAGGAAACACCATATATTTT.

This clone showed up just once. The rearrangement uses TRBV19 and TRBJ2-7; perhaps TRBD1 as D (6 bases). The CDR3 has 16 amino acids. Trimming removed 0 bases at V and 2 bases at J, with 14 bases between. Germline loops: CDR1 LNHDA, CDR2 SQIVND (reference sequence). The DNA for the CDR3 is TGTGCCAGTAGTATAGATCCCCGGACAGATACCTACGAGCAGTACTTC. Its protein is CASSIDPRTDTYEQYF.

This sequence joins TRBV4-2 and TRBJ1-5; 7 bases match TRBD1. This CDR3 region has 15 residues. Germline CDR1 is LGHNA and CDR2 is YNFKEQ. The J segment lost 4 bases and the V segment lost 1 base, leaving 4 bases of the junction unmatched. The CDR3 DNA is TGTGCCAGCAGCCAAGGTGGGGACAGAAATCAGCCCCAGCATTTT. As protein: CASSQGGDRNQPQHF.

The table lists this clone with a count of one. V and J are TRBV19 and TRBJ1-1, with a tentative D call TRBD1 (6 bases). CDR1 LNHDA and CDR2 SQIVND come from the germline V gene (reference sequence). Deletions cut 5 bases from V and 3 bases from J, with 16 bases between. CDR3 size: 15 residues. The chain's CDR3 is CASSDGRGSDTEAFF. DNA for the CDR3: TGTGCCAGTAGTGACGGGAGGGGGAGTGACACTGAAGCTTTCTTT.

Only one count was recorded for this clone. The chain couples TRBV25-1 to TRBJ1-6, with 7 bases lining up with TRBD1. The V segment lost 4 bases and the J segment 9 bases; nucleotides outside the gene matches: 6. The CDR3 spans 14 residues. Per the germline V gene, CDR1 is MGHDK and CDR2 is SYGVNS. CDR3 sequence (DNA): TGTGCCAGCAGTGTACGCGCAGGGGGTTCACCCCTCCACTTT. Protein: CASSVRAGGSPLHF. Drawing the rest from reference TRBV25-1 and TRBJ1-6, the complete variable domain is EADIYQTPRYLVIGTGKKITLECSQTMGHDKMYWYQQDPGMELHLIHYSYGVNSTEKGDLSSESTVSRIRTEHFPLTLESARPSHTSQYLCASSVRAGGSPLHFGNGTRLTVT.

This chain links TRBV5-1 with TRBJ1-1; D possibly corresponds to TRBD1 (5 bases). Trimming cost V 3 bases and J 1 base, with 10 bases left between them. Germline CDR1 is SGHRS and CDR2 is YFSETQ. The CDR3 runs 14 residues. CDR3 loop: CASSSLGQNTEAFF. Here the CDR3 DNA reads TGCGCCAGCAGCTCCCTTGGACAGAACACTGAAGCTTTCTTT.

The rearrangement links TRBV18 to TRBJ1-4; TRBD1 is a possible D gene (6 bases). Germline V gives CDR1 KGHSH, CDR2 LQKENI. V was pared by 4 bases and J by 6 bases, with 9 bases between. The CDR3 sequence is 13 residues long. The CDR3 reads CASSRSGDEKLFF. The CDR3 nucleotides read TGTGCCAGCTCACGGTCAGGGGATGAAAAACTGTTTTTT. The full variable domain, in which reference TRBV18 and TRBJ1-4 provide the parts outside the CDR3, is NAGVMQNPRHLVRRRGQEARLRCSPMKGHSHVYWYRQLPEEGLKFMVYLQKENIIDESGMPKERFSAEFPKEGPSILRIQQVVRGDSAAYFCASSRSGDEKLFFGSGTQLSVL.

The chain links TRBV4-2 to TRBJ2-7; 14 bases are shared with TRBD2. Germline CDR1 is LGHNA and CDR2 is YNFKEQ. The CDR3 has 16 residues. V trimming: 0 bases; J trimming: 9 bases; junction bases outside the gene matches: 7. CDR3 loop: CASSQDSGLAGVGQYF. CDR3 DNA sequence: TGTGCCAGCAGCCAAGATTCGGGACTAGCGGGGGTCGGGCAGTACTTC.

The J gene is TRBJ2-5, the V gene TRBV5-4, with TRBD2 matching over 8 bases. The CDR3 contains 14 residues. Germline CDR1 and CDR2: SGHNT and YYREEE (reference sequence). The J segment lost 4 bases and the V segment lost 5 bases, leaving 7 bases of the junction unmatched. CDR3 protein: CASSPGGLPETQYF. CDR3 nucleotides: TGTGCCAGCAGTCCGGGGGGGTTGCCAGAGACCCAGTACTTC.

CDR3 DNA: TGTGCCACCTCAGGGGGGTACAATGAGCAGTTCTTC. It codes for CATSGGYNEQFF. This chain connects TRBV15 to TRBJ2-1; TRBD1 might be the D (7 bases). The germline V gene has CDR1 LNHNV and CDR2 YYDKDF (reference sequence). Trimming took 8 bases from V and 4 from J, leaving 9 bases between them. The CDR3 contains 12 residues.

CDR3 region: CASSLAGGYGYTF. Here the CDR3 DNA reads TGTGCCAGCAGTTTGGCAGGGGGCTATGGCTACACCTTC. The chain joins TRBV28 to TRBJ1-2, with 7 bases that match TRBD1. Germline CDR1 MDHEN, CDR2 SYDVKM. V was pared by 3 bases and J by 4 bases, with 2 bases of the junction left unmatched. CDR3 length: 13 residues.

V gene TRBV11-3 combines with J gene TRBJ1-1; D ambiguous. This CDR3 spans 14 amino acids. Germline CDR1 reads SGHNT; CDR2 reads YENEEA. V gave up 5 bases and J gave up 2 bases, with 12 bases separating them. The DNA of the CDR3 is TGTGCCAGCAGCCCCCAATGGAGTAACACTGAAGCTTTCTTT. Translated: CASSPQWSNTEAFF.

This rearrangement joins TRBV6-2 or TRBV6-3 to TRBJ2-7; the D gene is possibly TRBD2 (6 bases). This CDR3 spans 14 amino acids. CDR1 MNHEY and CDR2 SVGEGT come from the germline V gene. V was shortened by 5 bases and J by 0 bases, with 11 bases between the two germline ends. The CDR3 coding sequence is TGTGCCAGCAGTAAGCGGGTCAGCTCCTACGAGCAGTACTTC. This gives the protein CASSKRVSSYEQYF.

The V and J genes are TRBV11-3 and TRBJ2-4; a weak D match, TRBD2 (7 bases). V was clipped by 3 bases and J by 0 bases, with 12 bases between them. The CDR3 runs 16 residues. The germline gives CDR1 SGHNT, CDR2 YENEEA. In DNA form, the CDR3 reads TGTGCCAGCAGCTTTGGGGGGGGCTTAGCCAAAAACATTCAGTACTTC. Its protein product is CASSFGGGLAKNIQYF. The full variable domain, in which reference TRBV11-3 and TRBJ2-4 provide the parts outside the CDR3, is EAGVVQSPRYKIIEKKQPVAFWCNPISGHNTLYWYLQNLGQGPELLIRYENEEAVDDSQLPKDRFSAERLKGVDSTLKIQPAELGDSAVYLCASSFGGGLAKNIQYFGAGTRLSVL.

The chain is built from TRBV9 and TRBJ2-5, with 8 positions matching TRBD2. The CDR3 extends over 16 amino acids. Germline V lookup: CDR1 SGDLS, CDR2 YYNGEE. V shed 10 bases and J 5 bases; nucleotides not matched to a gene: 19. This CDR3 is CAARGGSSSGEETQYF. CDR3 bases: TGTGCCGCCCGCGGGGGGAGCTCCTCAGGGGAGGAGACCCAGTACTTC.

Here the CDR3 DNA reads TGTGCCAGCTCACCGGGCACGGGAAACACCATATATTTT. Protein product: CASSPGTGNTIYF. This chain joins TRBV18 and TRBJ1-3; D remains ambiguous. The V and J ends lost 3 bases and 4 bases respectively, with 7 bases between them. The germline V gene has CDR1 KGHSH and CDR2 LQKENI. There are 13 residues in the CDR3.

V gene TRBV4-2 combines with J gene TRBJ2-3; 7 bases are shared with TRBD2. Per germline, CDR1 LGHNA and CDR2 YNFKEQ. This CDR3 contains 15 residues. V lost 1 base to trimming and J lost 3 bases; unmatched junction nucleotides: 4. The CDR3 DNA sequence: TGTGCCAGCAGCCAAGTCTCAGCGGGGACAGATACGCAGTATTTT. Its protein is CASSQVSAGTDTQYF.

V usage is TRBV2 and J usage is TRBJ1-5; unclear D gene. Germline assignment: CDR1 SNHLY and CDR2 FYNNEI. V was clipped by 8 bases and J by 2 bases, with 16 bases between them. CDR3 length equals 15 residues. The DNA for the CDR3 is TGTGCCAGCGGCGGGGAGGCCCTGGGCAATCAGCCCCAGCATTTT. This codes for CASGGEALGNQPQHF.

The chain carries TRBV7-3 and TRBJ1-2; D is uncertain. The germline V and J ends were trimmed by 4 bases and 5 bases, with 17 bases remaining between them. Germline loops: CDR1 SGHTA, CDR2 FQGTGA. The CDR3 consists of 15 residues. The DNA for the CDR3 is TGTGCCAGCAGCTCCCCCGTGGTGAGGTGGTATGGCTACACCTTC. Its translation is CASSSPVVRWYGYTF.